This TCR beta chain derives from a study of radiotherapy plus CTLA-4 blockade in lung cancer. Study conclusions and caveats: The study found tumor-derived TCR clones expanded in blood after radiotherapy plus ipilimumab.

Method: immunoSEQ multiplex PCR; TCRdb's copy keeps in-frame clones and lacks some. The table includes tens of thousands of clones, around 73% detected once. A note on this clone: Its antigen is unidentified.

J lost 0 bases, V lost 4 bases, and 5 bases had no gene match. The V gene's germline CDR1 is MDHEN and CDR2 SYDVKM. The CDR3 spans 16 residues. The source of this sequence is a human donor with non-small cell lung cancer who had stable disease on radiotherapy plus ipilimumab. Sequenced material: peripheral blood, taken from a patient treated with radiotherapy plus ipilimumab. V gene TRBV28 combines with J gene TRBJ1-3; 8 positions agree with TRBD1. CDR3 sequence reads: CASSSPGQDSGNTIYF. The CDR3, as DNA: TGTGCCAGCAGTTCACCGGGACAGGACTCTGGAAACACCATATATTTT.